Listed here are 20 T cell receptor beta chains from one sample, sequenced in a study of PD-L1 blockade in urothelial cancer. Noted time point: pretreatment peripheral blood. TCRdb's copy holds only in-frame clones and misses some; the assay was immunoSEQ multiplex PCR. The repertoire includes about 130,000 clones, roughly 84% of them detected once, and roughly 3.2% sits in the top ten. The sequencing here drew on PBMCs, taken around atezolizumab (anti-PD-L1) treatment. These receptors all stem from a man in his forties or fifties with urothelial cancer.

The chain joins TRBV5-4 to TRBJ2-5; 7 positions agree with TRBD2. The CDR3 loop spans 14 amino acids. Germline CDR1 is SGHNT and CDR2 is YYREEE (reference sequence). The V segment lost 4 bases and the J segment 1 base; nucleotides outside the gene matches: 4. The CDR3 reads CASSPTSAQETQYF. CDR3 bases: TGTGCCAGCAGCCCTACTAGCGCCCAAGAGACCCAGTACTTC.

V usage is TRBV18 and J usage is TRBJ2-1, with D possibly being TRBD1 (6 bases). The CDR3 covers 15 residues. The germline V gene encodes CDR1 KGHSH and CDR2 LQKENI. Trimming cost V 4 bases and J 6 bases, with 16 bases left between them. This CDR3 is CASSLQGKGINEQFF. As DNA, the CDR3 is TGTGCCAGCTCACTACAGGGAAAAGGGATCAATGAGCAGTTCTTC.

In regard to this clone: The junction and the germline gene differ at one end; a read error may be behind it. The rearrangement uses TRBV2 and TRBJ2-3; 7 bases map to TRBD2. The CDR3 length is 14 residues. CDR1 is SNHLY and CDR2 is FYNNEI in the germline V gene. The CDR3 DNA reads TGTGCCAGCAGTGAAGCGCGGGCTAGCGGACTGAGGCATTTT. Amino acid sequence: CASSEARASGLRHF.

The chain couples TRBV20-1 to TRBJ2-1, with a tentative D call TRBD2 (5 bases). Per the germline V gene, CDR1 is DFQATT and CDR2 is SNEGSKA (reference sequence). The ends were cut back, 6 bases at V and 9 bases at J, with 12 bases in the middle. This CDR3 contains 11 residues. CDR3 nucleotides: TGCAGTGCCACACCACGGGGTGAGCAGTTCTTC. This codes for CSATPRGEQFF.

V gene TRBV2 combines with J gene TRBJ2-2; 7 bases fit TRBD2. The ends lost 5 bases at V and 1 base at J; junction bases unmatched: 4. The CDR3 loop spans 15 amino acids. The V gene's germline CDR1 is SNHLY and CDR2 FYNNEI. The DNA of the CDR3 is TGTGCCAGCAGTTTAACGGGGGGGAACACCGGGGAGCTGTTTTTT. Protein product: CASSLTGGNTGELFF.

The V and J genes are TRBV28 and TRBJ1-2; D remains unclear. Trimming took 7 bases from V and 0 from J, leaving 9 bases between them. Germline V gives CDR1 MDHEN, CDR2 SYDVKM. The CDR3 loop spans 13 amino acids. CDR3 sequence: CASTPQANYGYTF. As DNA, the CDR3 is TGTGCCAGCACTCCCCAGGCTAACTATGGCTACACCTTC.

J is TRBJ1-1 and V is TRBV28, with D uncertain. Trimming took off 5 bases at V and 0 bases at J, with 13 bases between the two ends. The CDR3 length is 15 residues. Germline lookup yields CDR1 MDHEN and CDR2 SYDVKM. This CDR3 reads CASSIRYLMNTEAFF. The CDR3 region has the DNA TGTGCCAGCAGTATCCGTTATCTTATGAACACTGAAGCTTTCTTT. The complete variable domain, with remaining parts taken from reference TRBV28 and TRBJ1-1, reads DVKVTQSSRYLVKRTGEKVFLECVQDMDHENMFWYRQDPGLGLRLIYFSYDVKMKEKGDIPEGYSVSREKKERFSLILESASTNQTSMYLCASSIRYLMNTEAFFGQGTRLTVV.

The chain uses TRBV6-1 and TRBJ2-7; D is possibly TRBD2 (5 bases). Between the trimmed V and J ends, which lost 7 bases and 3 bases, there was a span of 10 bases. CDR1 and CDR2 (germline): MNHNS, SASEGT. The CDR3 runs 12 residues. CDR3: CASTGGYYEQYF. As DNA, the CDR3 is TGTGCCAGCACGGGCGGGTACTACGAGCAGTACTTC.

V gene TRBV5-5 combines with J gene TRBJ2-1, with D perhaps TRBD1 (6 bases). Germline V CDR1 and CDR2: SGHKS, YYEKEE (reference sequence). This CDR3 comprises 16 residues. With 3 bases removed from V and 7 bases from J, the gap between germline ends came to 20 bases. The CDR3 protein is CASSSLPNEQGNEQFF. The CDR3 nucleotides read TGTGCCAGCAGCTCCCTACCAAACGAACAGGGAAATGAGCAGTTCTTC.

This clone was counted many times. J is TRBJ2-7 and V is TRBV4-1; 13 bases match TRBD2. This CDR3 spans 15 amino acids. Germline loops: CDR1 MGHRA, CDR2 YSYEKL. J lost 2 bases, V lost 4 bases, and 2 bases had no gene match. The CDR3 DNA reads as TGCGCCAGCAGCCGAGGGACTAGCGGGACCTACGAGCAGTACTTC. It encodes CASSRGTSGTYEQYF.

This chain connects TRBV29-1 to TRBJ2-7, with unresolved D. CDR3 length equals 14 residues. CDR1 and CDR2 from the germline V gene are SQVTM and ANQGSEA. Trimming removed 4 bases from V and 2 bases from J, with 15 bases in between. The CDR3 coding sequence is TGCAGCGTTGTTCTTGGCGGAAAACCCTACGAGCAGTACTTC. It translates to CSVVLGGKPYEQYF.

The chain employs TRBV7-6 and TRBJ2-3; TRBD1 matches 7 bases. The CDR3 covers 17 residues. V shed 5 bases and J 4 bases; nucleotides not matched to a gene: 15. Germline CDR1 and CDR2: SGHVS and FNYEAQ. The CDR3 loop is CASSPKGASLSPDTQYF. CDR3 DNA: TGTGCCAGCAGCCCAAAGGGGGCTAGCCTCTCCCCAGATACGCAGTATTTT.

The rearrangement links TRBV15 to TRBJ2-1; 8 nucleotides agree with TRBD2. V lost 0 bases to trimming and J lost 9 bases; unmatched junction nucleotides: 10. Germline lookup yields CDR1 LNHNV and CDR2 YYDKDF (reference sequence). CDR3 size: 16 residues. CDR3 region: CATSRDKGSSGLEQFF. CDR3 nucleotides: TGTGCCACCAGCAGAGATAAGGGCTCTAGCGGGCTTGAGCAGTTCTTC.

The CDR3 sequence: CASSNRALYGYTF. The CDR3 bases are TGTGCCAGCAGTAACAGGGCCCTCTATGGCTACACCTTC. This rearrangement joins TRBV7-2 to TRBJ1-2; tentatively, D is TRBD1 (6 bases). Germline loops: CDR1 SGHTA, CDR2 FQGNSA. The CDR3 spans 13 residues. V was shortened by 6 bases and J by 4 bases, with 12 bases between the two germline ends.

This chain uses TRBV5-4 with TRBJ2-2; 7 bases match TRBD2. Germline lookup yields CDR1 SGHNT and CDR2 YYREEE (reference sequence). The ends lost 2 bases at V and 2 bases at J; junction bases unmatched: 6. The CDR3 totals 16 residues. The CDR3 DNA reads as TGTGCCAGCAGCTTATCTAGCGGACAAAACACCGGGGAGCTGTTTTTT. This sequence encodes CASSLSSGQNTGELFF.

J is TRBJ1-1 and V is TRBV11-2; TRBD1 matches 8 bases. The CDR3 length is 13 residues. Trimming took 4 bases from V and 6 from J; bases not matched to a gene: 4. Germline CDR1 SGHAT, CDR2 FQNNGV. CDR3: CASSSRDRPEAFF. The CDR3 nucleotides read TGTGCCAGCAGCTCCCGGGACAGGCCTGAAGCTTTCTTT.

The chain joins TRBV11-2 to TRBJ2-7; 11 bases map to TRBD2. The CDR3 contains 16 residues. Germline CDR1 reads SGHAT; CDR2 reads FQNNGV. Trimming removed 5 bases from V and 1 base from J; junction bases left unmatched: 7. Here the CDR3 DNA reads TGTGCCAGCAGCCCAGCTAGCGGGAGGTCGTCCTACGAGCAGTACTTC. The encoded protein is CASSPASGRSSYEQYF.

The chain links TRBV2 to TRBJ1-4; TRBD1 matches at 9 bases. The germline V gene encodes CDR1 SNHLY and CDR2 FYNNEI. The ends lost 2 bases at V and 5 bases at J; junction bases unmatched: 3. The CDR3 is made up of 15 amino acids. The CDR3 loop reads CASSERQGVNEKLFF. As DNA, the CDR3 is TGTGCCAGCAGTGAACGACAGGGGGTGAATGAAAAACTGTTTTTT.

This chain links TRBV11-3 with TRBJ2-5; 9 bases fit TRBD2. Looked up from germline, CDR1 is SGHNT and CDR2 is YENEEA. J lost 5 bases, V lost 3 bases, and 10 bases had no gene match. This CDR3 region has 16 residues. The CDR3 protein is CASSFAGGKTRETQYF. The CDR3 nucleotides are TGTGCCAGCAGCTTTGCGGGAGGGAAAACCAGGGAGACCCAGTACTTC.

The DNA for the CDR3 is TGTGCCACTAAGGGACAGGGGACCAACTACGAGCAGTACTTC. Protein: CATKGQGTNYEQYF. This chain connects TRBV10-3 to TRBJ2-7, with TRBD1 matching 10 bases. The germline V gene has CDR1 ENHRY and CDR2 SYGVKD. The V gene end was trimmed by 10 bases and the J gene end by 3 bases; junction bases not matched to a gene: 9. This CDR3 region has 14 residues.